This passage covers 18 T cell receptor beta chains from one sample sequenced in a study of blood T cell repertoires in COVID-19. This table comes from immunoSEQ multiplex PCR, and its TCRdb copy is limited to in-frame clones, with some not included. The table lists over 200,000 clones, around 86% of them singletons. Sequencing was carried out using peripheral blood. The receptors were sampled from a human donor in a cohort sampled during active COVID-19.

This clone was counted only a few times. V usage is TRBV27 and J usage is TRBJ1-5; D not resolved. There are 14 residues in the CDR3. Germline-derived CDR1 and CDR2 are MNHEY and SMNVEV (reference sequence). Between the trimmed V and J ends, which lost 6 bases and 3 bases, there was a span of 12 bases. The CDR3 coding sequence is TGTGCCAGCAGAAACGGGGAGGCCAATCAGCCCCAGCATTTT. Encoded protein: CASRNGEANQPQHF.

This chain joins TRBV4-1 and TRBJ1-5; TRBD1 aligns across 8 bases. Germline V gives CDR1 MGHRA, CDR2 YSYEKL. The CDR3 is 18 amino acids. Trimming removed 1 base from V and 3 bases from J; junction bases left unmatched: 11. The chain's CDR3 is CASSQGGQGAKVNQPQHF. CDR3 sequence (DNA): TGCGCCAGCAGCCAAGGTGGCCAGGGGGCAAAGGTCAATCAGCCCCAGCATTTT.

V usage is TRBV27 and J usage is TRBJ1-5; possible D gene TRBD1, 6 bases. The V gene lost 1 base and the J gene lost 4 bases, with 14 bases spanning the gap. The CDR3 extends over 16 amino acids. Germline V gives CDR1 MNHEY, CDR2 SMNVEV (reference sequence). Here the CDR3 reads CASSLLAGEGNQPQHF. CDR3 coding DNA: TGTGCCAGCAGTTTATTGGCAGGGGAGGGTAATCAGCCCCAGCATTTT.

V and J are TRBV9 and TRBJ2-5; 8 positions match TRBD2. Trimming removed 0 bases from V and 4 bases from J; junction bases left unmatched: 5. The CDR3 runs to 15 residues. Germline CDR1 and CDR2: SGDLS and YYNGEE. The DNA for the CDR3 is TGTGCCAGCAGCGTAGAAGCGGGAGCGGCAGAGACCCAGTACTTC. It translates to CASSVEAGAAETQYF.

The V and J genes are TRBV25-1 and TRBJ1-2; D ambiguous. V lost 3 bases and J lost 2, with 7 bases in between. The CDR3 runs to 13 residues. Germline V gives CDR1 MGHDK, CDR2 SYGVNS. The CDR3 DNA follows: TGTGCCAGCAGTGACCGAGGGAACTATGGCTACACCTTC. This encodes CASSDRGNYGYTF.

This chain links TRBV7-3 with TRBJ2-1, with TRBD1 matching over 10 bases. This CDR3 is 16 amino acids long. V was pared by 5 bases and J by 4 bases, with 8 bases of the junction left unmatched. The V gene's germline CDR1 is SGHTA and CDR2 FQGTGA. This CDR3 is CASSPDRGVQYNEQFF. Here the CDR3 DNA reads TGTGCCAGCAGCCCGGACAGGGGGGTACAATACAATGAGCAGTTCTTC.

This chain links TRBV27 with TRBJ1-6, with TRBD1 matching 7 bases. The germline V gene has CDR1 MNHEY and CDR2 SMNVEV (reference sequence). The CDR3 has 15 residues. Trimming took 5 bases from V and 9 from J; bases not matched to a gene: 10. The CDR3 reads CASSRQGRVSSPLHF. CDR3 sequence (DNA): TGTGCCAGCAGTAGACAGGGAAGGGTGAGTTCACCCCTCCACTTT.

The rearrangement links TRBV9 to TRBJ1-1, with D perhaps matching TRBD1 (5 bases). The germline V gene encodes CDR1 SGDLS and CDR2 YYNGEE. The CDR3 loop spans 14 amino acids. V lost 0 bases, J lost 3 bases, and 9 bases lay in between. CDR3 loop: CASSVGDFDTEAFF. CDR3 nucleotides: TGTGCCAGCAGCGTAGGGGACTTCGACACTGAAGCTTTCTTT. Full variable domain (remainder filled in from reference TRBV9 and TRBJ1-1): DSGVTQTPKHLITATGQRVTLRCSPRSGDLSVYWYQQSLDQGLQFLIQYYNGEERAKGNILERFSAQQFPDLHSELNLSSLELGDSALYFCASSVGDFDTEAFFGQGTRLTVV.

In its sample, this clone was seen a few times. Here the CDR3 DNA reads TGTGCCAGCAGTTTATGGAACACCGGGGAGCTGTTTTTT. Translation: CASSLWNTGELFF. This rearrangement joins TRBV6-6 to TRBJ2-2; D unresolved. Trimming pared 4 bases from V and 1 base from J, leaving 4 bases between. This CDR3 region has 13 residues. CDR1 and CDR2 from the germline V gene are MNHNY and SVGAGI (reference sequence).

V usage is TRBV28 and J usage is TRBJ1-2, with 7 bases lining up with TRBD1. V lost 5 bases, J lost 5 bases, and 5 bases stayed unmatched. The CDR3 is made up of 13 amino acids. The V gene's germline CDR1 is MDHEN and CDR2 SYDVKM. CDR3 DNA sequence: TGTGCCAGCAGTAGACAGGGTCCGTATGGCTACACCTTC. It yields the protein CASSRQGPYGYTF.

In its sample, this clone was seen many times. The chain has TRBV27 and TRBJ1-4, with D uncertain. The CDR3 loop spans 14 amino acids. CDR1 is MNHEY, CDR2 SMNVEV, per germline (reference sequence). V lost 8 bases and J lost 3, with 13 bases in between. CDR3 bases: TGTGCCAGCGGTGAGAGATCTGCTAATGAAAAACTGTTTTTT. Its translation: CASGERSANEKLFF. Based on the CDR3 plus reference TRBV27 and TRBJ1-4, the full variable domain is EAQVTQNPRYLITVTGKKLTVTCSQNMNHEYMSWYRQDPGLGLRQIYYSMNVEVTDKGDVPEGYKVSRKEKRNFPLILESPSPNQTSLYFCASGERSANEKLFFGSGTQLSVL.

The rearrangement links TRBV4-3 to TRBJ1-5; 11 bases map to TRBD1. Germline V gene lookup returns CDR1 LGHNA and CDR2 YSLEER. The CDR3 is 15 amino acids. The J segment lost 7 bases and the V segment lost 4 bases, leaving 6 bases of the junction unmatched. CDR3 bases: TGCGCCAGCAGCCCCAGGACAGGGGGCAGCCAGCCCCAGCATTTT. Protein product: CASSPRTGGSQPQHF.

J is TRBJ1-2 and V is TRBV7-9, with TRBD1 matching 10 bases. Germline CDR1 SEHNR, CDR2 FQNEAQ (reference sequence). The CDR3 consists of 16 residues. With V trimmed by 5 bases and J by 2 bases, 8 bases remained unmatched. This CDR3 reads CASSPGTGVINYGYTF. CDR3 coding DNA: TGTGCCAGCAGCCCCGGGACAGGGGTTATCAACTATGGCTACACCTTC.

This clone was seen a handful of times. The V and J genes are TRBV7-6 and TRBJ2-3; TRBD1 is a possible D gene (6 bases). Trimming took off 2 bases at V and 4 bases at J, with 13 bases between the two ends. The CDR3 spans 15 residues. The germline gives CDR1 SGHVS, CDR2 FNYEAQ. The CDR3 nucleotides read TGTGCCAGCAGCTTACTCACAGGGCGGGCAGATACGCAGTATTTT. Residues: CASSLLTGRADTQYF. Together with reference TRBV7-6 and TRBJ2-3, the CDR3 gives the full variable domain: GAGVSQSPRYKVTKRGQDVALRCDPISGHVSLYWYRQALGQGPEFLTYFNYEAQQDKSGLPNDRFSAERPEGSISTLTIQRTEQRDSAMYRCASSLLTGRADTQYFGPGTRLTVL.

The CDR3 bases are TGCAGCGTTGATCGGGCCCGGGACAACCAAGAGACCCAGTACTTC. This codes for CSVDRARDNQETQYF. The chain links TRBV29-1 to TRBJ2-5; weak D call: TRBD1 (6 bases). The CDR3 spans 15 residues. The V gene lost 3 bases and the J gene lost 0 bases, with 14 bases spanning the gap. Germline V gene data show CDR1 as SQVTM and CDR2 as ANQGSEA.

This chain joins TRBV27 and TRBJ1-5; D might be TRBD1 (5 bases). The V gene's germline CDR1 is MNHEY and CDR2 SMNVEV (reference sequence). The CDR3 covers 13 residues. Deletions cut 4 bases from V and 4 bases from J, with 8 bases between. This chain's CDR3 is CASSSDRNQPQHF. The CDR3 DNA is TGTGCCAGCAGTTCTGACAGAAATCAGCCCCAGCATTTT.

The rearrangement uses TRBV11-2 and TRBJ2-7, with 9 positions matching TRBD2. The CDR3 consists of 16 residues. Germline V CDR1 and CDR2: SGHAT, FQNNGV. Trimming removed 1 base from V and 2 bases from J; junction bases left unmatched: 6. CDR3 in amino acids: CASSLARLAAPYEQYF. The CDR3 DNA follows: TGTGCCAGCAGCTTAGCCCGACTAGCGGCTCCCTACGAGCAGTACTTC.

The chain uses TRBV6-2 or TRBV6-3 and TRBJ2-1, with 10 nucleotides matching TRBD2. The ends lost 0 bases at V and 6 bases at J; junction bases unmatched: 2. Germline V gene data show CDR1 as MNHEY and CDR2 as SVGEGT. This CDR3 has 15 amino acids. The CDR3 nucleotides are TGTGCCAGCAGTTACTCCGGACTAGCGGTCAATGAGCAGTTCTTC. Protein sequence: CASSYSGLAVNEQFF.